Below, one T cell receptor (beta chain) is given with its context. Its specificity is unknown. Regarding treatment: approximately nine-day PBMC culture with coronavirus spike peptide pools or control peptides (ViraFEST assay). This sample stems from a study of vaccination and CD4 T cells after COVID-19. The CDR3 runs 13 residues. Germline V lookup: CDR1 SGHTA, CDR2 FQGNSA. Trimming cost V 7 bases and J 4 bases, with 13 bases left between them. The Oncomine TCR Beta short-read assay was applied to DNA of cultured CD4+ T cells. MiXCR, applied by TCRdb to the PCR reads, yields one record per CDR3 protein. Of thousands of distinct CDR3 sequences detected, about a fifth appear once; the ten largest clones hold approximately 21%.

The gene calls are TRBV7-2 and TRBJ1-1; D uncertain. This TCR came from a human donor who had recovered from COVID-19. Specimen: CD4+ T cells from blood, cultured in vitro, collected after SARS-CoV-2 vaccination. CDR3 bases: TGTGCCAGCACCCCCCGGGAGGGCACTGAAGCTTTCTTT. This translates into CASTPREGTEAFF.